This TCR beta chain was recorded in a study of blood T cell repertoires in COVID-19. About the research overall: Sites across the United States, Italy and Spain contributed samples from acute and convalescent COVID-19. From T cells, B-cell-depleted T cells, or PBMCs came the material, which was cDNA or gDNA.

Patients at the Seattle site were enrolled during active infection and followed longitudinally. Trimming took 3 bases from V and 4 from J, leaving 9 bases between them. There are 13 residues in the CDR3. Source study methods: How many nucleated cells were present was estimated from reference gene primer amplification. Profiled with immunoSEQ multiplex PCR; TCRdb holds only in-frame clones, not every one. V and J calls plus clone size are reproduced from that table; the DNA served to infer D and trimming. The data show 250,000 to 350,000 clones, about 85% seen once. This chain uses TRBV12-3 or TRBV12-4 with TRBJ2-5; D possibly corresponds to TRBD2 (5 bases). The sample consisted of peripheral blood. The receptor comes from a human donor with COVID-19, enrolled during active disease. The donor label of this sample is uncertain. The CDR3 region is CASSFVLAETQYF. The CDR3 nucleotides are TGTGCCAGCAGTTTTGTGCTAGCAGAGACCCAGTACTTC.